This record covers a single T cell receptor (beta chain). Per the authors' pipeline: The authors estimated nucleated cell counts from reference gene primer amplification. Clones were sequenced by immunoSEQ multiplex PCR, and TCRdb holds only the in-frame ones, with some missing. For V, J and clone size, that table is used; D and trimming come from the DNA. The sample yields around 16,000 clones, around nine tenths seen once. The germline V gene has CDR1 MNHEY and CDR2 SVGEGT. V gave up 6 bases and J gave up 4 bases; unmatched junction bases: 18. The CDR3 has 20 residues. This sample was taken from a study of blood T cell repertoires in COVID-19. Background on the study: COVID-19 samples from acute and convalescent phases originated in the United States, Italy and Spain. The analysed material was cDNA or gDNA that came from T cells, B-cell-depleted T cells, or PBMCs.

The chain uses TRBV6-2 or TRBV6-3 and TRBJ2-1; TRBD2 aligns across 13 bases. Material for sequencing was peripheral blood. This TCR derives from a human donor in a cohort sampled during active COVID-19. The CDR3, as DNA: TGTGCCAGCAGCCTCATCGGACTAGCGGGGGCCGGCGCCCTTTACAATGAGCAGTTCTTC. Residues: CASSLIGLAGAGALYNEQFF.